This TCR beta chain originates from a study of metastatic and nonmetastatic thyroid tumors. V lost 12 bases, J lost 4 bases, and 10 bases stayed unmatched. The CDR3 runs 14 residues. Per germline, CDR1 KGHDR and CDR2 SFDVKD. TCRdb re-called the PCR reads with MiXCR. The data hold tens of thousands of clones, with roughly 30% observed a single time. Before thyroid surgery, none of the patients had received any treatment. The J gene is TRBJ2-1, the V gene TRBV24-1; 8 positions agree with TRBD1. This receptor was obtained from a female donor with papillary thyroid cancer or a benign thyroid nodule (not recorded which). Some clones in this sample may be carry-over from other donors' samples. Sequenced sample: blood. The CDR3 DNA sequence: TGTGCCCCCGGGACAGGCTCCCTGTACAATGAGCAGTTCTTC. Translating gives CAPGTGSLYNEQFF.